This T cell receptor beta chain was identified in a study of PD-1 blockade in classical Hodgkin lymphoma (dated by TCRdb to between 2020 and 2021). Regarding the research as a whole: Nivolumab dosing was 3 mg/kg intravenously every 2 weeks, continuing until either disease progression or unacceptable toxicity. A peripheral blood immune signature of response to PD-1 blockade in classical Hodgkin lymphoma was defined using TCR beta sequencing and CyTOF. General findings and caveats noted by the study authors: Only a single clinical trial cohort was studied, and what caused the repertoire differences, possibly disease activity or prior therapy, remained undefined. Newly diagnosed patients were reported to have lower baseline TCR diversity than healthy donors, and relapsed/refractory patients were reported to have lower baseline TCR diversity still. By C4D1, a significant rise was seen in CD4+ TCR diversity but not in CD8+ TCR diversity (p=0.0027 vs p=0.16), and the rise was most apparent among complete responders (p=0.02). Diversity was lower in patients who began nivolumab less than 1 year after ASCT, so these patients were left out of later analyses to avoid confounding by immune reconstitution. Trial patients achieving complete response had baseline diversity similar to newly diagnosed patients, whereas partial responders and progressors had significantly lower diversity.

A word on this clone: Its binding antigen is unknown. Base qualities are not provided; no much larger clone lies one nucleotide away.

Including the terminal cysteine and phenylalanine, the CDR3 comprises 14 residues. Only the CDR3 portion is preserved as DNA: 42 bases, with reading frame beginning at the first base. V is reduced by 1 base and J by 6 bases, leaving a spacing of 13 bases between them. Based on the germline V gene, the CDR1 and CDR2 sequences are ENHRY and SYGVKD. In the paper's terms, the time point label means: cycle 1 day 1 (C1D1), immediately before nivolumab initiation. Every trial patient had relapsed after autologous stem cell transplantation, and cohorts A, B and C differed in prior brentuximab vedotin exposure. A total of fewer than 70 patients with relapsed/refractory classical Hodgkin lymphoma made up the trial cohort, and each patient's best overall response was complete response, partial response or progressive disease. In the multi-cohort phase II CheckMate 205 trial, trial patients received single-agent nivolumab. Best overall response was determined by an independent review committee according to the 2007 International Working Group response criteria. Trial PBMCs were collected immediately before nivolumab initiation (C1D1) and during therapy at cycle 2 day 1 and cycle 4 day 1. Peripheral blood was collected in 8 mL Vacutainer Cell Preparation Tubes, from which PBMCs were isolated by centrifugation and then cryopreserved.

The Qiagen DNeasy kit was used to extract genomic DNA from unsorted PBMCs and from the negatively selected CD4+ and CD8+ fractions. TCR beta CDR3 regions were amplified by immunoSEQ multiplex PCR using primers annealing to V and J segments. Amplification bias was minimized using a synthetic immune receptor repertoire, and residual bias was removed computationally after sequencing. The source study handled its data this way. Custom Python scripts were used to quantify repertoire diversity as the Shannon entropy index. The unsorted, CD4+ and CD8+ repertoires were each analyzed separately, with the exception of combined analyses, where CD4+ and CD8+ sequences were merged in silico. Clonal expansion was defined as a frequency increase of at least 2-fold after treatment compared with C1D1, and clones undetected at baseline were assigned a pseudocount of 0.5. Clones with 0 or 1 copy at C1D1 were classified as singleton clones, and clones with 2 or more copies were classified as non-singleton clones. By matching protein sequences in sorted samples from the same patient, clones expanded in unsorted samples were annotated as CD4+, CD8+ or unknown. Diversity changes from C1D1 to C4D1 were tested in paired samples using Wilcoxon tests. Entries here come from immuneACCESS through TCRdb and include only in-frame sequences with V and J called. Some clones fail to appear in such tables; in the studies checked, an unresolved V gene covers under half of the shortfall, and the cause of the remainder is unknown. V and J calls and clone size are as listed in that table; D and trimming were resolved from the DNA. A total of 95,000 or so clones appear in this sample, around 80% of them only once. Of the sample, about 12% is held by the ten largest clones.

Recombination joined TRBV10-3 with TRBJ2-7, and TRBD2 may be the D gene, going by 7 matching bases. Sequencing used peripheral blood mononuclear cells (PBMCs), obtained at baseline. The source is a human donor with classical Hodgkin lymphoma. The base sequence is TGTGCCATCAGTGAGTTAGTTGGGGGGGCCGAGCAGTACTTC. The encoded protein is CAISELVGGAEQYF.